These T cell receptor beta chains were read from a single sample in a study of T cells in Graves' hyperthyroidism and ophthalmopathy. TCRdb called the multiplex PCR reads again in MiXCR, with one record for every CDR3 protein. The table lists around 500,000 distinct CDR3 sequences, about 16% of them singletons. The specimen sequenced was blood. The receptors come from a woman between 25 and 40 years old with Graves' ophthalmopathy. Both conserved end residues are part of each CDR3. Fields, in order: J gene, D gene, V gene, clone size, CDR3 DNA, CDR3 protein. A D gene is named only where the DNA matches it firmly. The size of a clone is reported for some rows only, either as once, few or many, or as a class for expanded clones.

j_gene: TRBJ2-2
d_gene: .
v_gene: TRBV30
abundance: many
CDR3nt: TGTGCCTGGACCAAATTCCAGGGGTACGGGGAGCTGTTTTTT
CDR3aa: CAWTKFQGYGELFF

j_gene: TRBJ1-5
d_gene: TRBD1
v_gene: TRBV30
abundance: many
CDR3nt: TGTGCCTGGAGTCAAGGGACAGGTAATCAGCCCCAGCATTTT
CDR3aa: CAWSQGTGNQPQHF

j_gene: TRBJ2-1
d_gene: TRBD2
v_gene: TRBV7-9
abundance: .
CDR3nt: TGTGCCAGCAGCTATTTAGGGACTAGCGGGAGGTCTGTAAATGAGCAGTTCTTC
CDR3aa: CASSYLGTSGRSVNEQFF

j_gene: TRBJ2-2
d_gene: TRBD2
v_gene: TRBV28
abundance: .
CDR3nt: TGTGCCAGCAGTGCGGGGGTCGGGGAGCTGTTTTTT
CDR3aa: CASSAGVGELFF

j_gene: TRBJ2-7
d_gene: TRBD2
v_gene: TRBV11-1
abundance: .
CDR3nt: TGTGCCAGCAGCTTACGGGTCACTAGCGGGAGGTACGAGCAGTACTTC
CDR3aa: CASSLRVTSGRYEQYF

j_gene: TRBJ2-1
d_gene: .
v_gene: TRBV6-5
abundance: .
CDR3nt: TGTGCCAGCAGTTACTACCCAACGCATGGTAGTGGGTCCTACAATGAGCAGTTCTTC
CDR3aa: CASSYYPTHGSGSYNEQFF

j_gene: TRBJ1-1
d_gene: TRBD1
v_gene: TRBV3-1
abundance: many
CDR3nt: TGTGCCAGCAGCCCGCGACAGGGGTTCACTGAAGCTTTCTTT
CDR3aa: CASSPRQGFTEAFF

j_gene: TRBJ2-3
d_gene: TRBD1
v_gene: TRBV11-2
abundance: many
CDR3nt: TGTGCCAGCAAGGCTGCACAGGGGGCAGATACGCAGTATTTT
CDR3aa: CASKAAQGADTQYF

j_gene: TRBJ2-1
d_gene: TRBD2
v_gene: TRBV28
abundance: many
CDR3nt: TGTGCCAGCAGTTTACTTGGGACTAGCGGGATTGGTGCATGGGAGCAGTTCTTC
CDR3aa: CASSLLGTSGIGAWEQFF

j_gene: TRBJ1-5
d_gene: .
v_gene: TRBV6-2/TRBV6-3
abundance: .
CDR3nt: TGTGCCAGCAGCCGACAGGAATATCAGCCCCAGCATTTT
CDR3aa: CASSRQEYQPQHF

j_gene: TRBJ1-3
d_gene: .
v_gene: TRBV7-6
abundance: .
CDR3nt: TGTGCCAGCAGCTTAGTAGTAAGCCGCTCTGGAAACACCATATATTTT
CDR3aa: CASSLVVSRSGNTIYF

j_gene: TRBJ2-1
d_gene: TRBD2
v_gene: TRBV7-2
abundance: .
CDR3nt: TGTGCCAGCAGCTCAATCCTAGCGGGAGGGCCCCACAATGAGCAGTTCTTC
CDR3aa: CASSSILAGGPHNEQFF

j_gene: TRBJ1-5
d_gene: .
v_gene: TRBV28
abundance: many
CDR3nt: TGTGCCAGCAGTTTGGGTACAGTTCAGCCCCAGCATTTT
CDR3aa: CASSLGTVQPQHF

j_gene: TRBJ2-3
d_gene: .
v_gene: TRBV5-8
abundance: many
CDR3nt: TGTGCCAGCAGCTTGGGATTCGGTCAGGACAGCACAGATACGCAGTATTTT
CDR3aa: CASSLGFGQDSTDTQYF

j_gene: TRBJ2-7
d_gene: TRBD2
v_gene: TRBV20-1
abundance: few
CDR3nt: TGCAGTGCTAGGGGGGGGGTCCGGGAGCAGTACTTC
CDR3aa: CSARGGVREQYF

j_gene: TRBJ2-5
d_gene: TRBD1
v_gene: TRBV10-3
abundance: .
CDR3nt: TGTGCCATCAGTGAAGGACAGGGTCGAGAGACCCAGTACTTC
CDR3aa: CAISEGQGRETQYF

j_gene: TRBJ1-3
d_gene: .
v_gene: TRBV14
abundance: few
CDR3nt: TGTGCCAGCAGCCCCAGAGAGCCCTTCTCTGGAAACACCATATATTTT
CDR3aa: CASSPREPFSGNTIYF

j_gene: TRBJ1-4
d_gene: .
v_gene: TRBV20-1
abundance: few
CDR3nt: TGCAGTGCTCGGCAGACTAATGAAAAACTGTTTTTT
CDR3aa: CSARQTNEKLFF

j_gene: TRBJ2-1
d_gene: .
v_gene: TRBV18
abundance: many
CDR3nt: TGTGCCAGCTACCAGGACTCTGCCAGATACAATGAGCAGTTCTTC
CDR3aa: CASYQDSARYNEQFF

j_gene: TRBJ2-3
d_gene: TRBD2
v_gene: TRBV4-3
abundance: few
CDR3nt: TGCGCCAGCAGCCCCACCTCCCCGGTGGCTAGCGGATTCACAGATACGCAGTATTTT
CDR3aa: CASSPTSPVASGFTDTQYF

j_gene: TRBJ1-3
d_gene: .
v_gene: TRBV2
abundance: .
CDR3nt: TGTGCCAGCAGTGCCGCCCCCGGGATCAGGCCTGGAAACACCATATATTTT
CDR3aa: CASSAAPGIRPGNTIYF

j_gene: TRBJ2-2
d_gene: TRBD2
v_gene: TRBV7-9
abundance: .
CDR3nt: TGTGCCAGCAGCCGGACTAGCGGGAACCGGGAGCTGTTTTTT
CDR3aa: CASSRTSGNRELFF

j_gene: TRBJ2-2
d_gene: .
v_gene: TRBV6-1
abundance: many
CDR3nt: TGTGCCAGCAGTGGGCTAGCGGAGGGGGGTACCGGGGAGCTGTTTTTT
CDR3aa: CASSGLAEGGTGELFF

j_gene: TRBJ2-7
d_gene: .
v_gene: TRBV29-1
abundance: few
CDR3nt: TGCAGCGTCGGACCTGACAGCTCCTACGAGCAGTACTTC
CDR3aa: CSVGPDSSYEQYF

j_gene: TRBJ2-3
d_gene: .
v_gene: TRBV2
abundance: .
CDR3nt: TGTGCCAGCAGGCGCCGGGAAAAGGGCACAGATACGCAGTATTTT
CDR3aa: CASRRREKGTDTQYF

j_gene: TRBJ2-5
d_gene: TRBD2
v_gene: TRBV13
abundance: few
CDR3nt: TGTGCCAGCAGCGCTGGACTAGCCGGGACCCAGTACTTC
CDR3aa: CASSAGLAGTQYF

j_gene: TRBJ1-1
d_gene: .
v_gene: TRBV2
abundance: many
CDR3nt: TGTGCCAGCATTAGGCCAGGGGTCACTGAAGCTTTCTTT
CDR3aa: CASIRPGVTEAFF

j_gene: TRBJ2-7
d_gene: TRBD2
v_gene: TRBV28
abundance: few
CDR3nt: TGTGCCAGCTCACCACGGGGGTCAGACTTAGCGGGAGTAGACTATCGAGACTACGAGCAGTACTTC
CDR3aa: CASSPRGSDLAGVDYRDYEQYF

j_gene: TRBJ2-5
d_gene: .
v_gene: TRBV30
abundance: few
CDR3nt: TGTGCCTGGAGGCCGAGGGAGACCCAGTACTTC
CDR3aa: CAWRPRETQYF

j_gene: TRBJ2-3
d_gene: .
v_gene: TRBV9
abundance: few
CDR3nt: TGTGCCAGCAGCGTAGACCGGGGAGATACGCAGTATTTT
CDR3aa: CASSVDRGDTQYF

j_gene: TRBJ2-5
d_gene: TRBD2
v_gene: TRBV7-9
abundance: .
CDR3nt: TGTGCCAGCAGCGGAAGAGGACTAGCGGAGACCCAAGAGACCCAGTACTTC
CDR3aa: CASSGRGLAETQETQYF

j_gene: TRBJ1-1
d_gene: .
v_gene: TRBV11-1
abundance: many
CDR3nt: TGTGCCAGCAGCTGGAGCGGGACTGAAGCTTTCTTT
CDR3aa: CASSWSGTEAFF